These 17 T cell receptor beta chains were all obtained from the same sample, sequenced in a study of glioma-infiltrating T cells. TCR alpha and beta CDR3 regions were amplified from RNA using iRepertoire nested multiplex PCR. MiXCR was run by TCRdb on the multiplex PCR reads, yielding one entry per CDR3 protein. The table shows roughly 200,000 distinct CDR3 sequences, with 43% occurring only once. The sample was glioma tissue, nonneoplastic brain tissue, or PBMCs (not recorded which). Receptors were obtained from a human donor with low-grade glioma or glioblastoma, undergoing nonglioma brain surgery, or in good health (not recorded which).

The sample holds many counts of this clonotype. The chain recombines TRBV2 with TRBJ1-4; D possibly corresponds to TRBD1 (5 bases). Looked up from germline, CDR1 is SNHLY and CDR2 is FYNNEI. The ends were cut back, 4 bases at V and 4 bases at J, with 19 bases in the middle. This CDR3 spans 17 amino acids. DNA of the CDR3: TGTGCCAGCAGTGTCTCCGCTAATCGGGACCGTAATGAAAAACTGTTTTTT. Its translation: CASSVSANRDRNEKLFF.

This clonotype turned up a few times. A read error is possible here, since a much larger clone lies one base away. The rearrangement joins TRBV20-1 to TRBJ2-3; TRBD2 is a possible D gene (5 bases). The V end was cut by 3 bases, the J end by 2 bases, with 12 bases between. The germline gives CDR1 DFQATT, CDR2 SNEGSKA (reference sequence). The CDR3 has 14 residues. The CDR3 nucleotides read TGCAGTGCTAGGGACTGGGTGACCACAGATACGCAGTATTTT. It encodes CSARDWVTTDTQYF.

Concerning this clonotype itself: A much larger clone differs from this one at a single base, so this may be a read error. V and J are TRBV3-1 and TRBJ1-5; D perhaps matches TRBD1 (5 bases). This CDR3 spans 14 amino acids. Looked up from germline, CDR1 is LGHDT and CDR2 is YNNKEL (reference sequence). The DNA for the CDR3 is TGTGCCAGCAGACAAGTTGGGGCCGAGGGACCCCAGCATTTT. Translation: CASRQVGAEGPQHF. Looking up the rest from reference TRBV3-1 and TRBJ1-5 gives the full variable domain: DTAVSQTPKYLVTQMGNDKSIKCEQNLGHDTMYWYKQDSKKFLKIMFSYNNKELIINETVPNRFSPKSPDKAHLNLHINSLELGDSAVYFCASRQVGAEGPQHFGDGTRLSIL.

Regarding this clonotype: Being one base from a much bigger clone, this may be a read error. V usage is TRBV7-2 and J usage is TRBJ2-7; D gene ambiguous. The CDR3 length is 13 residues. The germline V gene encodes CDR1 SGHTA and CDR2 FQGNSA. As DNA, the CDR3 is TGTGCCAGCAGCTTAAGTGTTGTGGGCGAGGAGTACTTC. Its protein product is CASSLSVVGEEYF.

The table lists this clonotype with many counts. V usage is TRBV3-1 and J usage is TRBJ1-2; D ambiguous. The germline gives CDR1 LGHDT, CDR2 YNNKEL (reference sequence). V lost 0 bases, J lost 4 bases, and 9 bases lay in between. The CDR3 has 14 residues. The CDR3 DNA reads TGTGCCAGCAGCCAAGACTACAACGGCTATGGCTACACCTTC. It is translated as CASSQDYNGYGYTF. Full variable domain (rest looked up from reference TRBV3-1 and TRBJ1-2): DTAVSQTPKYLVTQMGNDKSIKCEQNLGHDTMYWYKQDSKKFLKIMFSYNNKELIINETVPNRFSPKSPDKAHLNLHINSLELGDSAVYFCASSQDYNGYGYTFGSGTRLTVV.

This clonotype was recorded many times. This chain connects TRBV2 to TRBJ2-1, with 8 bases lining up with TRBD1. The CDR3 contains 13 residues. CDR1 SNHLY and CDR2 FYNNEI come from the germline V gene. V dropped 4 bases and J dropped 8; count of bases not matched to a gene: 4. In nucleotides, the CDR3 is TGTGCCAGCAGTGGGACAGGGTATGATGAGCAGTTCTTC. It is translated as CASSGTGYDEQFF.

This clonotype came up a few times. The rearrangement uses TRBV19 and TRBJ2-7, with 9 bases identical to TRBD2. CDR3 length equals 16 residues. CDR1 is LNHDA and CDR2 is SQIVND in the germline V gene (reference sequence). With 3 bases clipped from V and 2 bases from J, the junction kept 8 bases outside the gene matches. The CDR3 sequence is CASSIRGREKAYEQYF. The CDR3 coding sequence is TGTGCCAGTAGTATCCGCGGGAGGGAGAAAGCCTACGAGCAGTACTTC.

The chain carries TRBV2 and TRBJ2-7; 15 nucleotides agree with TRBD2. This CDR3 contains 15 residues. Germline CDR1 and CDR2: SNHLY and FYNNEI. The ends lost 3 bases at V and 6 bases at J; junction bases unmatched: 3. As DNA, the CDR3 is TGTGCCAGCAGTGAGACGGGACTAGCGGGAGGCGAGCAGTACTTC. Residues: CASSETGLAGGEQYF.

As to this clonotype: This may stem from a read error, because a much larger clone lies one nucleotide away. The rearrangement uses TRBV11-2 and TRBJ2-2, with unresolved D. The CDR3 is made up of 14 amino acids. Between the trimmed V and J ends, which lost 3 bases and 4 bases, there was a span of 9 bases. Germline assignment: CDR1 SGHAT and CDR2 FQNNGV. CDR3 in DNA: TGTGCCAGCAGCTTGAGGTTGGGCACCGGGGAGCTGTTTTTT. Translation: CASSLRLGTGELFF.

As concerns this clonotype: A junction boundary mismatches the germline segment, possibly from a read error. The gene calls are TRBV6-2 or TRBV6-3 and TRBJ2-1, with D perhaps matching TRBD2 (6 bases). Germline V CDR1 and CDR2: MNHEY, SVGEGT. The CDR3 length is 15 residues. Written as DNA, the CDR3 is TGTGCCATCAGTTCCCCTAGCGCCGGGCCCAATGAGCAGTTCTTC. This translates into CAISSPSAGPNEQFF.

This clonotype was seen ten or more times. The chain couples TRBV18 to TRBJ2-1; tentative D call: TRBD1 (6 bases). Trimming left V 3 bases short and J 7 bases short, with 10 bases between. The CDR3 totals 13 residues. Germline CDR1 and CDR2: KGHSH and LQKENI. CDR3 region: CASSPGQTNEQFF. As DNA, the CDR3 is TGTGCCAGCTCACCCGGACAGACTAATGAGCAGTTCTTC. Full variable domain (outside the CDR3, taken from reference TRBV18 and TRBJ2-1): NAGVMQNPRHLVRRRGQEARLRCSPMKGHSHVYWYRQLPEEGLKFMVYLQKENIIDESGMPKERFSAEFPKEGPSILRIQQVVRGDSAAYFCASSPGQTNEQFFGPGTRLTVL.

As for this clonotype: It may be a read error: a sequence one base away is much more abundant. V gene TRBV20-1 combines with J gene TRBJ2-7, with D possibly matching TRBD1 (5 bases). Germline V gene lookup returns CDR1 DFQATT and CDR2 SNEGSKA (reference sequence). The CDR3 runs 13 residues. Deletions cut 4 bases from V and 2 bases from J, with 12 bases between. The CDR3 DNA is TGCAGTGCTATCTCTCAGGACACCTACGAGCAGTACTTC. Its protein is CSAISQDTYEQYF.

This clonotype was detected only once. Germline is not matched at one junction end, which may reflect a read error. The chain combines TRBV28 with TRBJ1-5; 8 bases line up with TRBD1. The CDR3 length is 18 residues. CDR1 and CDR2 from the germline V gene are MDHEN and SYDVKM. The CDR3 protein is CASSTTWLSDRVNQPKHF. The CDR3 DNA reads TGTGCCAGCAGTACCACGTGGCTTTCGGACAGGGTCAATCAGCCCAAGCATTTT.

On this clonotype itself: One junction end disagrees with the germline gene, perhaps due to a read error. The rearrangement uses TRBV7-2 and TRBJ2-3; possible D gene TRBD2, 6 bases. The CDR3 consists of 15 residues. Germline assignment: CDR1 SGHTA and CDR2 FQGNSA. In DNA, the CDR3 is TGTGCCAGCAGCTTCGGGGCGGGATACACAGACACGCAGTATTTT. Encoded protein: CASSFGAGYTDTQYF.

The chain couples TRBV29-1 to TRBJ1-1; the D gene is possibly TRBD1 (5 bases). V lost 3 bases and J lost 2, with 13 bases in between. CDR1 and CDR2 from the germline V gene are SQVTM and ANQGSEA. The CDR3 loop spans 14 amino acids. CDR3 amino acids: CSVDLKGVNTEAFF. In nucleotides, the CDR3 is TGCAGCGTTGATCTAAAAGGGGTCAACACTGAAGCTTTCTTT.

This clonotype was seen at least ten times. The rearrangement uses TRBV19 and TRBJ2-1; 9 nucleotides agree with TRBD2. V was pared by 5 bases and J by 3 bases, with 11 bases of the junction left unmatched. The germline V gene encodes CDR1 LNHDA and CDR2 SQIVND (reference sequence). The CDR3 runs 17 residues. Here the CDR3 reads CASSDRMGSGGYNEQFF. CDR3 DNA: TGTGCCAGTAGTGATAGGATGGGTAGCGGGGGCTACAATGAGCAGTTCTTC.

This sequence joins TRBV19 and TRBJ2-5; D might be TRBD1 or TRBD2, each matching 5 bases. CDR1 is LNHDA and CDR2 is SQIVND in the germline V gene (reference sequence). V gave up 8 bases and J gave up 5 bases, with 18 bases separating them. The CDR3 loop spans 14 amino acids. The CDR3 loop reads CASSGASGGETQYF. CDR3 in DNA: TGTGCCAGTTCCGGGGCCTCAGGTGGGGAGACCCAGTACTTC.